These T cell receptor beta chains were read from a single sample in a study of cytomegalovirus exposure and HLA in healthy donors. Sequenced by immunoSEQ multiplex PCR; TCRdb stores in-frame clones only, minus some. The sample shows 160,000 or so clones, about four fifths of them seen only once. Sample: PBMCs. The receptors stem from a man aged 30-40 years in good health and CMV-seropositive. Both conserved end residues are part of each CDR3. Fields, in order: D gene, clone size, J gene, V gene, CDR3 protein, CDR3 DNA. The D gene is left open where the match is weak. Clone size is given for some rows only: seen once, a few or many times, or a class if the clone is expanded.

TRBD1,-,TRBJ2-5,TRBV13,CASSTDRAYETQYF,TGTGCCAGCAGTACTGACAGGGCCTACGAGACCCAGTACTTC
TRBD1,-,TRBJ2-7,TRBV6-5,CASSRQGDGYEQYF,TGTGCCAGCAGCCGACAGGGGGATGGTTACGAGCAGTACTTC
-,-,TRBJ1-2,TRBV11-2,CASSLYRLPRGNYGYTF,TGTGCCAGCAGCCTATACAGGCTCCCCCGGGGGAACTATGGCTACACCTTC
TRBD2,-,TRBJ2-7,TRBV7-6,CASSPRTSGSYEQYF,TGTGCCAGCAGCCCTCGGACTAGCGGTTCCTACGAGCAGTACTTC
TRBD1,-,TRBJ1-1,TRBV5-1,CASSPTGGGTEAFF,TGCGCCAGCAGCCCGACAGGGGGCGGCACTGAAGCTTTCTTT
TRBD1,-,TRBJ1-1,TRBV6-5,CASSYPTGGGTEAFF,TGTGCCAGCAGTTACCCGACAGGGGGGGGAACTGAAGCTTTCTTT
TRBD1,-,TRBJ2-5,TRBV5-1,CASSLGDRLYQETQYF,TGCGCCAGCAGCTTGGGGGACAGATTATACCAAGAGACCCAGTACTTC
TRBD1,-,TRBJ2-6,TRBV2,CASSWTGGLSFGANVLTF,TGTGCCAGCTCATGGACAGGGGGCTTGTCTTTTGGGGCCAACGTCCTGACTTTC
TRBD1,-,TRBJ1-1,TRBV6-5,CASSGTGITEAFF,TGTGCCAGCAGCGGGACAGGGATCACTGAAGCTTTCTTT
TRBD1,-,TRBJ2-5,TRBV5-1,CASSLYRGRETQYF,TGCGCCAGCAGCTTGTACAGGGGGAGGGAGACCCAGTACTTC
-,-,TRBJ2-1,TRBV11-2,CASSFDRQGNEQFF,TGTGCCAGCAGCTTCGACAGACAAGGCAATGAGCAGTTCTTC
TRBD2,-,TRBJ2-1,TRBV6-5,CASSYEGLGNEQFF,TGTGCCAGCAGTTACGAGGGACTAGGGAATGAGCAGTTCTTC
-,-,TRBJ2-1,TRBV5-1,CASSLVPGPGENNEQFF,TGCGCCAGCAGCTTAGTACCAGGGCCGGGAGAAAACAATGAGCAGTTCTTC
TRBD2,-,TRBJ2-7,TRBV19,CASSGTSGGAYEQYF,TGTGCCAGTAGTGGGACTAGCGGGGGGGCCTACGAGCAGTACTTC
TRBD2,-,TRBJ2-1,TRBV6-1,CASRTSGGRGNEQFF,TGTGCCAGCAGGACTAGCGGGGGTCGCGGGAATGAGCAGTTCTTC
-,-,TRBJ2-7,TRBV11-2,CASSLGGPEWEQYF,TGTGCCAGCAGCTTAGGTGGGCCCGAGTGGGAGCAGTACTTC
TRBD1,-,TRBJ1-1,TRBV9,CASSVEHRGFAFF,TGTGCCAGCAGCGTAGAGCACAGGGGATTCGCTTTCTTT
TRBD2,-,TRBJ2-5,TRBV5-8,CASSLGLAGVWEETQYF,TGTGCCAGCAGCCTCGGACTAGCGGGAGTTTGGGAAGAGACCCAGTACTTC
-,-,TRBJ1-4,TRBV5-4,CASSPGGRGNEKLFF,TGTGCCAGCAGCCCGGGTGGGCGGGGTAATGAAAAACTGTTTTTT
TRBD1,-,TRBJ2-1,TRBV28,CASSPRDRLLLKVQFF,TGTGCCAGCAGTCCCCGGGACAGATTATTACTTAAAGTGCAGTTCTTC
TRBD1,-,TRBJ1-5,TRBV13,CASSRSRQGGQPQHF,TGTGCCAGCAGCCGTAGTAGACAGGGAGGCCAGCCCCAGCATTTT
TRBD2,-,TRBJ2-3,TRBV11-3,CASSSGTSGTDTQYF,TGTGCCAGCAGCTCAGGGACTAGCGGGACAGATACGCAGTATTTT
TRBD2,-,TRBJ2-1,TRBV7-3,CASSDYGLAGSNEQFF,TGTGCCAGCAGCGATTACGGACTAGCGGGGTCCAATGAGCAGTTCTTC
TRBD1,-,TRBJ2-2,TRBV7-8,CASSQHRQGPRNTGELFF,TGTGCCAGCAGCCAACATCGACAGGGGCCAAGGAACACCGGGGAGCTGTTTTTT
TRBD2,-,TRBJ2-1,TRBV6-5,CASSSPLAGGNNEQFF,TGTGCCAGCAGTTCGCCACTAGCGGGGGGGAACAATGAGCAGTTCTTC
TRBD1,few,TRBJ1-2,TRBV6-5,CASHEGANYGYTF,TGTGCCAGCCACGAGGGGGCCAACTATGGCTACACCTTC
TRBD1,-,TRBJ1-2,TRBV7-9,CASSRGQAGNGYTF,TGTGCCAGCAGCCGGGGACAGGCTGGTAATGGCTACACCTTC
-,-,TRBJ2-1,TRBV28,CASSRDFNEQFF,TGTGCCAGCAGTCGGGACTTCAATGAGCAGTTCTTC
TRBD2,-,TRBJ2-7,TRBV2,CASSGEGGPYEQYF,TGTGCCAGCAGTGGGGAGGGCGGCCCGTACGAGCAGTACTTC
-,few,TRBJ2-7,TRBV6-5,CASSYWGSSYEQYF,TGTGCCAGCAGTTACTGGGGCAGCTCCTACGAGCAGTACTTC